Listed below are T cell receptor beta chains from one sample, sequenced in a study of blood T cell repertoires in COVID-19. Repertoires were generated with immunoSEQ multiplex PCR, while TCRdb's copy carries only in-frame clones and drops some. The table has around 190,000 clones, more than 75% seen once. Sequencing used PBMCs or T cells enriched from blood (not recorded which). All receptors derive from a woman between 50 and 59 years old with acute COVID-19. Both conserved end residues are trimmed from each CDR3.

V: TRBV5-5; J: TRBJ1-5; CDR3: ASSLLYSGTVGQPQH
V: TRBV18; J: TRBJ1-4; CDR3: ASSPGLGQGEFGLF
V: TRBV6-5; J: TRBJ2-1; CDR3: ASSYEGQGNNEQF
V: TRBV6-5; J: TRBJ1-1; CDR3: ASRQTGTDEAF
V: TRBV27; J: TRBJ2-1; CDR3: ASSLNRTSGVTEQF
V: TRBV4-1; J: TRBJ2-3; CDR3: ASSQDLVAGGSSTDTQY
V: TRBV3-1/TRBV3-2; J: TRBJ2-3; CDR3: ASSPGGVPTDTQY
V: TRBV19; J: TRBJ1-2; CDR3: ASSGGQGAIFGYT
V: TRBV7-8; J: TRBJ1-2; CDR3: ASSPTGVYGYT
V: TRBV28; J: TRBJ1-5; CDR3: ASSDNRGGSNQPQH
V: TRBV28; J: TRBJ1-2; CDR3: ASSTAYGYT
V: TRBV5-1; J: TRBJ2-3; CDR3: ASSFSGTDTQY
V: TRBV6-4; J: TRBJ1-6; CDR3: ASSEAAGGSSPLH
V: TRBV28; J: TRBJ1-5; CDR3: ASSFRGRQPQH
V: TRBV28; J: TRBJ1-3; CDR3: ASSSGGESGNTIY
V: TRBV3-1/TRBV3-2; J: TRBJ2-3; CDR3: ATRDTAGGTQY
V: TRBV6-5; J: TRBJ2-1; CDR3: ASSYSPGQLYNEQF
V: TRBV7-9; J: TRBJ2-2; CDR3: ASSSDRGNTGELF
V: TRBV6-1; J: TRBJ1-1; CDR3: ASARVLYEAF
V: TRBV12-3/TRBV12-4; J: TRBJ1-1; CDR3: ASSPRQTEAF
V: TRBV4-1; J: TRBJ2-4; CDR3: ASSQEGVLVRENIQY
V: TRBV5-1; J: TRBJ1-1; CDR3: ASSLQEGLGAF
V: TRBV5-1; J: TRBJ1-6; CDR3: ASESSGTGEDSPLH
V: TRBV15; J: TRBJ1-6; CDR3: ATSDPTPRAGVISPLH
V: TRBV18; J: TRBJ1-1; CDR3: ASSTRQAGEAF
V: TRBV19; J: TRBJ1-6; CDR3: ASSPQGPSPLH
V: TRBV7-8; J: TRBJ2-2; CDR3: ASSGQRLAVNTGELF
V: TRBV7-3; J: TRBJ2-3; CDR3: ASSLHTGGSTDTQY
V: TRBV12-5; J: TRBJ1-2; CDR3: ASGLDRGSGYT
V: TRBV9; J: TRBJ2-2; CDR3: ASSLGYGELF
V: TRBV7-2; J: TRBJ1-1; CDR3: ASSPYSEAF
V: TRBV9; J: TRBJ2-1; CDR3: ASSPAGNNEQF